This T cell receptor (beta chain) is from a study of shared clonotypes between healthy human individuals. The study, taken as a whole, reports: The small donor group covered limited genetic and exposure diversity.

This clone was seen a few times. What it binds is unknown. CDR3 length: 13 residues. Germline V gene sequence: CDR1 LGHNA, CDR2 YNFKEQ. Trimming removed 0 bases from V and 7 bases from J, with 10 bases in between. The data were produced by immunoSEQ multiplex PCR, yet TCRdb's version contains in-frame clones alone and is incomplete. The top ten hold over 10% of the sample, which has roughly 500,000 clones, 79% seen once. Recent vaccinations or acute infections were absent in the healthy HIV-negative adult donors. The sequence came from a woman aged 40-49 years in good health. Some clones in this sample may be carry-over from other donors' samples. The V call is TRBV4-2, the J call TRBJ2-7, with D unclear. The sequenced sample consisted of PBMCs. The CDR3 here is CASSQDEIREQYF. CDR3 bases: TGTGCCAGCAGCCAAGATGAGATCCGGGAGCAGTACTTC.